The rows below give T cell receptor beta chains drawn from one sample of a study of blood T cell repertoires in COVID-19. Measured with immunoSEQ multiplex PCR; TCRdb has only the in-frame clones, and not every one. Here the sample spans about 69,000 clones, roughly 86% being singletons. The sample was peripheral blood. The origin of the receptors is a man aged 35 to 55 with COVID-19, enrolled during active disease. CDR3s include the opening cysteine and the closing phenylalanine or tryptophan. The D gene is left open where the match is weak. Only part of the rows carry a size: once, few, many, or a class if the clone is expanded.

cdr3_aa,cdr3_nt,v_call,d_call,clone_size,j_call
CASTTTGGYTGELFF,TGTGCCAGCACCACAACAGGGGGTTACACCGGGGAGCTGTTTTTT,TRBV27,TRBD1,-,TRBJ2-2
CASRPGQTSYEQYF,TGTGCCAGCAGACCGGGACAGACATCCTACGAGCAGTACTTC,TRBV27,TRBD1,-,TRBJ2-7
CASSRLGQTNTGELFF,TGCGCCAGCAGCCGCCTAGGACAGACTAACACCGGGGAGCTGTTTTTT,TRBV4-1,-,-,TRBJ2-2
CASSQGNGIGNQPQHF,TGTGCCAGCAGCCAAGGAAACGGGATCGGGAATCAGCCCCAGCATTTT,TRBV3-1/TRBV3-2,-,-,TRBJ1-5
CASRPLGQPKGNTEAFF,TGTGCCAGCAGGCCGCTGGGACAGCCTAAGGGGAACACTGAAGCTTTCTTT,TRBV2,TRBD1,-,TRBJ1-1
CAWSVGWGELGELFF,TGTGCCTGGAGTGTAGGGTGGGGGGAGCTCGGGGAGCTGTTTTTT,TRBV30,-,once,TRBJ2-2
CASIQGDQFTEAFF,TGTGCCAGCATCCAGGGGGATCAATTTACTGAAGCTTTCTTT,TRBV28,TRBD1,few,TRBJ1-1
CASSFAGGQNNSPLHF,TGCGCCAGCAGCTTTGCCGGAGGTCAAAATAATTCACCCCTCCACTTT,TRBV5-1,-,-,TRBJ1-6
CASSQGQGGFNSPLHF,TGTGCCAGCAGCCAGGGACAGGGGGGATTTAATTCACCCCTCCACTTT,TRBV3-1/TRBV3-2,TRBD1,-,TRBJ1-6
CSVVRGLNEQYF,TGCAGCGTTGTCAGGGGGCTAAACGAGCAGTACTTC,TRBV29-1,TRBD1,-,TRBJ2-7
CASSPLNQPQHF,TGTGCCAGCAGCCCCCTGAATCAGCCCCAGCATTTT,TRBV2,-,-,TRBJ1-5
CASRTDRGSGAQHF,TGTGCCAGTAGAACCGACAGGGGGAGTGGGGCCCAGCATTTT,TRBV19,TRBD1,-,TRBJ1-5
CATSRDITVQEQYF,TGTGCCACCAGCAGAGATATCACTGTTCAAGAGCAGTACTTC,TRBV15,-,-,TRBJ2-7
CASSRQGSNYGYTF,TGTGCCAGCAGCCGACAGGGGTCTAACTATGGCTACACCTTC,TRBV25-1,TRBD1,-,TRBJ1-2
CASSEKRGGYEQYF,TGCGCCAGCAGTGAGAAAAGGGGCGGCTACGAGCAGTACTTC,TRBV10-1,-,-,TRBJ2-7
CASSTNRDTEAFF,TGTGCCAGCAGCACAAACAGGGACACTGAAGCTTTCTTT,TRBV14,-,-,TRBJ1-1
CASSVVPSGATGELFF,TGTGCCAGCAGCGTAGTGCCTAGCGGAGCCACCGGGGAGCTGTTTTTT,TRBV9,TRBD2,-,TRBJ2-2
CASSPSGVGEKLFF,TGCGCCAGCAGTCCGTCCGGGGTAGGCGAAAAACTGTTTTTT,TRBV10-1,-,few,TRBJ1-4
CASSDQIGGSGTEAFF,TGTGCCAGCAGTGATCAAATTGGGGGCTCCGGCACTGAAGCTTTCTTT,TRBV25-1,-,-,TRBJ1-1
CASSPRGLAGEVGELFF,TGTGCCAGCAGTCCCAGGGGACTAGCGGGGGAGGTCGGGGAGCTGTTTTTT,TRBV21-1,-,-,TRBJ2-2
CASSSSGVPYEQYF,TGTGCCAGCAGTTCCTCAGGGGTCCCCTACGAGCAGTACTTC,TRBV6-2/TRBV6-3,-,-,TRBJ2-7
CASSPGGPIDTQYF,TGCGCCAGCAGCCCGGGGGGGCCAATAGATACGCAGTATTTT,TRBV5-1,TRBD2,-,TRBJ2-3
CASSVGGAGADTQYF,TGTGCCAGCAGCGTAGGAGGGGCGGGGGCAGATACGCAGTATTTT,TRBV9,TRBD2,-,TRBJ2-3
CARHLRGQRLNNQPQHF,TGTGCCAGACACCTTAGAGGACAGCGCTTAAATAATCAGCCCCAGCATTTT,TRBV27,-,-,TRBJ1-5
CASSRDRGLETQYF,TGTGCCAGTAGTAGAGACAGGGGGTTGGAGACCCAGTACTTC,TRBV19,TRBD1,-,TRBJ2-5
CASSRQGGPLQPQHF,TGTGCCAGCAGCCGACAGGGGGGCCCGTTGCAGCCCCAGCATTTT,TRBV28,TRBD1,few,TRBJ1-5
CSVGQRANYGYTF,TGCAGCGTCGGACAGAGAGCTAACTATGGCTACACCTTC,TRBV29-1,-,-,TRBJ1-2
CASSRRGLPEAGYTF,TGTGCCAGCAGCCGGCGGGGACTCCCGGAGGCTGGCTACACCTTC,TRBV5-6,-,-,TRBJ1-2
CASRWQGIRTGELFF,TGTGCCAGCAGATGGCAGGGGATTCGCACCGGGGAGCTGTTTTTT,TRBV6-5,-,-,TRBJ2-2
CASKSPGSLKDTQYF,TGTGCCAGCAAGAGTCCAGGGTCTCTCAAAGATACGCAGTATTTT,TRBV2,-,-,TRBJ2-3